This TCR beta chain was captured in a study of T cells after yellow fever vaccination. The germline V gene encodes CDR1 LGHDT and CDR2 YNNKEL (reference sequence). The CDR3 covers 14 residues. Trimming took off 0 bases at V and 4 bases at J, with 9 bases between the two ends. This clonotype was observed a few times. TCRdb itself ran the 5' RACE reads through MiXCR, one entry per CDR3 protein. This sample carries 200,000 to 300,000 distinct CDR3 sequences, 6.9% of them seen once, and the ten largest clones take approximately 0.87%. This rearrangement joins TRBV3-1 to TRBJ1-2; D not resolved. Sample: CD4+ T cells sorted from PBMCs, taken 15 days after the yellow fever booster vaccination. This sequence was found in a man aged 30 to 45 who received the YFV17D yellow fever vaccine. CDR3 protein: CASSQEVRAYGYTF. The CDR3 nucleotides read TGTGCCAGCAGCCAAGAGGTCAGAGCCTATGGCTACACCTTC.